The 7 T cell receptor beta chains given below trace back to one sample, sequenced in a study of blood T cells in healthy people across ages. Primed by a sample-barcoded 5' primer and a J-beta primer mix, a second PCR proceeded for roughly 6 to 12 cycles. TCRdb re-derived calls from the 5' RACE reads in MiXCR, one entry per CDR3 protein. The sample shows around 990,000 distinct CDR3 sequences, 30% to 40% of them seen only once. The sequenced sample consisted of blood. The receptors were gathered from a man between 18 and 35 years old in good health.

This sequence joins TRBV3-1 and TRBJ2-3; 11 bases are shared with TRBD2. The CDR3 totals 16 residues. The ends lost 4 bases at V and 5 bases at J; junction bases unmatched: 8. Germline V lookup: CDR1 LGHDT, CDR2 YNNKEL (reference sequence). Written as DNA, the CDR3 is TGTGCCAGCAGCCGTCTTAGCGGGGGGGCCAAAGATACGCAGTATTTT. Its protein is CASSRLSGGAKDTQYF.

The chain links TRBV5-6 to TRBJ2-1, with D perhaps TRBD2 (6 bases). Germline-derived CDR1 and CDR2 are SGHDT and YYEEEE. This CDR3 region has 14 residues. The germline V and J ends were trimmed by 2 bases and 4 bases, with 10 bases remaining between them. The CDR3, as DNA: TGTGCCAGCAGCTTTGTCGGGGGATACAATGAGCAGTTCTTC. As protein: CASSFVGGYNEQFF.

This clonotype was counted a few times. This chain connects TRBV20-1 to TRBJ1-2; 7 bases map to TRBD1. The CDR3 totals 14 residues. Germline trimming cut 5 bases from V and 3 bases from J; bases unmatched to any gene: 9. Germline CDR1 reads DFQATT; CDR2 reads SNEGSKA (reference sequence). The CDR3 DNA reads as TGCAGTGCTGCTGAGAGGGGGCTTTACTATGGCTACACCTTC. Translating gives CSAAERGLYYGYTF.

The rearrangement links TRBV28 to TRBJ1-1, with D hard to call. The CDR3 consists of 17 residues. Trimming cost V 3 bases and J 1 base, with 18 bases left between them. Looked up from germline, CDR1 is MDHEN and CDR2 is SYDVKM. CDR3 region: CASSFGEDVGPNTEAFF. The CDR3, as DNA: TGTGCCAGCAGTTTCGGGGAGGACGTCGGACCGAACACTGAAGCTTTCTTT.

This clonotype was observed a handful of times. The chain couples TRBV7-2 to TRBJ1-2; D call uncertain. The V end lost 1 base, the J end lost 8 bases, and 11 bases lay between the germline ends. The CDR3 consists of 13 residues. Germline V gives CDR1 SGHTA, CDR2 FQGNSA. The CDR3 sequence is CASSLGRSTGYTF. In DNA form, the CDR3 reads TGTGCCAGCAGCTTAGGTCGCTCTACCGGCTACACCTTC.

The V call is TRBV13, the J call TRBJ1-6; D is unclear. CDR3 size: 14 residues. Trimming left V 8 bases short and J 0 bases short, with 8 bases between. The germline V gene has CDR1 PRHDT and CDR2 FYEKMQ (reference sequence). The CDR3 protein is CASLDRSYNSPLHF. DNA for the CDR3: TGTGCCAGCCTCGACCGCTCCTATAATTCACCCCTCCACTTT.

This chain joins TRBV20-1 and TRBJ2-3, with 10 bases matching TRBD2. This CDR3 region has 18 residues. CDR1 DFQATT and CDR2 SNEGSKA come from the germline V gene (reference sequence). J gave up 2 bases and V 6 bases, and 17 bases lay outside the gene matches. The CDR3 DNA is TGCAGTGCCCCGAGGGGGAATAGCGGGGGGTCTTACACAGATACGCAGTATTTT. Its protein is CSAPRGNSGGSYTDTQYF.